The 30 T cell receptor beta chains given below trace back to one sample, sequenced in a study of human CD8 memory T cell subsets. Libraries targeted TCR beta using 5' RACE with UMIs. TCRdb reprocessed the 5' RACE reads, with one entry per CDR3 protein and no DNA. The sample table sets out under 6,500 distinct CDR3 sequences. The sample was CD8+ effector memory T cells (TEM) sorted from PBMCs. Subset noted: effector memory CD8 T cells, CCR7- CD45RO+ CD95+. The receptors shown here come from a human donor in good health.

This rearrangement joins TRBV6-5 to TRBJ2-7; TCRdb selects TRBD1, and the lack of DNA leaves this call unchecked. This CDR3 is built from 14 residues. Germline assignment: CDR1 MNHEY and CDR2 SVGAGI. The CDR3: CASSYSGGESEQYF.

The chain uses TRBV28 and TRBJ2-7; the D call of TRBD2 rests on TCRdb alone, since no DNA is present to check it. Germline V gene sequence: CDR1 MDHEN, CDR2 SYDVKM. The CDR3 runs 16 residues. The CDR3 region is CASSPLGTSVSYEQYF. The whole variable domain, filled in from reference TRBV28 and TRBJ2-7, reads DVKVTQSSRYLVKRTGEKVFLECVQDMDHENMFWYRQDPGLGLRLIYFSYDVKMKEKGDIPEGYSVSREKKERFSLILESASTNQTSMYLCASSPLGTSVSYEQYFGPGTRLTVT.

The chain joins TRBV3-1 to TRBJ1-1. CDR1 and CDR2 (germline): LGHDT, YNNKEL (reference sequence). The CDR3 has 12 residues. The CDR3 here is CASSQYNTEAFF.

This rearrangement joins TRBV10-1 to TRBJ2-1; TCRdb designates TRBD2, a call that cannot be tested without DNA. Germline-derived CDR1 and CDR2 are WNHNN and SYGVQD (reference sequence). There are 16 residues in the CDR3. The CDR3 sequence is CASSESLAGIYNEQFF.

The V call is TRBV24-1, the J call TRBJ1-2. The CDR3 spans 12 residues. CDR1 KGHDR and CDR2 SFDVKD come from the germline V gene. The CDR3: CATSGVVDGYTF.

This rearrangement joins TRBV2 to TRBJ2-7. CDR1 is SNHLY, CDR2 FYNNEI, per germline. The length of the CDR3 is 13 residues. CDR3 in amino acids: CASSNGDTYEQYF.

V is TRBV2 and J is TRBJ2-3; TCRdb's D call of TRBD1 is untestable without DNA. The CDR3 contains 14 residues. Per the germline V gene, CDR1 is SNHLY and CDR2 is FYNNEI. CDR3: CASRGQSPTDTQYF.

J is TRBJ2-3 and V is TRBV6-2 or TRBV6-3; the TCRdb call, TRBD1, lacks DNA for checking. CDR1 and CDR2 from the germline V gene are MNHEY and SVGEGT. The CDR3 covers 15 residues. This CDR3 is CASSYSAGGTDTQYF.

Here the CDR3 reads CASSFSSGGTYEQYF. The V gene is TRBV5-4, the J gene TRBJ2-7; TCRdb reports TRBD2, a call that lacks DNA to check it against. Germline V gene data show CDR1 as SGHNT and CDR2 as YYREEE (reference sequence). CDR3 size: 15 residues. The variable domain in full, with the rest retrieved from reference TRBV5-4 and TRBJ2-7, is ETGVTQSPTHLIKTRGQQVTLRCSSQSGHNTVSWYQQALGQGPQFIFQYYREEENGRGNFPPRFSGLQFPNYSSELNVNALELDDSALYLCASSFSSGGTYEQYFGPGTRLTVT.

This sequence joins TRBV7-8 and TRBJ2-7; absent DNA, TCRdb's TRBD2 call cannot be checked. The germline gives CDR1 SGHVS, CDR2 FQNEAQ. This CDR3 contains 14 residues. CDR3 protein: CASSRGMDGDEQYF. Combining the CDR3 with reference TRBV7-8 and TRBJ2-7 gives the whole variable domain GAGVSQSPRYKVAKRGQDVALRCDPISGHVSLFWYQQALGQGPEFLTYFQNEAQLDKSGLPSDRFFAERPEGSVSTLKIQRTQQEDSAVYLCASSRGMDGDEQYFGPGTRLTVT.

The genes are TRBV23-1 and TRBJ2-7. TRBV23-1 is an ORF; its function is uncertain. The CDR3 is 17 residues long. CDR3 protein: CASSQGVEGFFFYEQYF.

J is TRBJ1-6 and V is TRBV14. CDR1 is SGHDN and CDR2 is FVKESK in the germline V gene. This CDR3 has 12 residues. CDR3 region: CASRAYNSPLHF. Full variable domain (outside the CDR3, taken from reference TRBV14 and TRBJ1-6): EAGVTQFPSHSVIEKGQTVTLRCDPISGHDNLYWYRRVMGKEIKFLLHFVKESKQDESGMPNNRFLAERTGGTYSTLKVQPAELEDSGVYFCASRAYNSPLHFGNGTRLTVT.

CDR3 protein: CASSQAAGAEGYTF. The chain recombines TRBV4-1 with TRBJ1-2; TCRdb gives TRBD1 as the D gene, but with no DNA this cannot be confirmed. The CDR3 extends over 14 amino acids. CDR1 MGHRA and CDR2 YSYEKL come from the germline V gene.

The chain carries TRBV13 and TRBJ1-2; TCRdb calls TRBD1, which cannot be checked without DNA. This CDR3 is 16 amino acids long. CDR1 and CDR2 (germline): PRHDT, FYEKMQ (reference sequence). The CDR3 region is CASSLGRQGLNYGYTF. The full variable domain, rest sourced from reference TRBV13 and TRBJ1-2, is AAGVIQSPRHLIKEKRETATLKCYPIPRHDTVYWYQQGPGQDPQFLISFYEKMQSDKGSIPDRFSAQQFSDYHSELNMSSLELGDSALYFCASSLGRQGLNYGYTFGSGTRLTVV.

The rearrangement uses TRBV14 and TRBJ2-5. The CDR3 has 15 residues. CDR1 SGHDN and CDR2 FVKESK come from the germline V gene. The CDR3 sequence is CASSQGEWAQETQYF.

This clonotype is called medium-sized based on its frequency. The rearrangement uses TRBV28 and TRBJ2-7; TCRdb designates TRBD2, a call that cannot be tested without DNA. The CDR3 sequence is 16 residues long. The germline CDR1 and CDR2 sequences are MDHEN and SYDVKM. The CDR3 is CASSRTSGRGAYEQYF.

The chain has TRBV27 and TRBJ2-1; TCRdb outputs TRBD2, but without DNA this stays unchecked. Per germline, CDR1 MNHEY and CDR2 SMNVEV (reference sequence). CDR3 length equals 15 residues. This CDR3 reads CASVAGGLAYNEQFF.

According to its frequency, this clonotype is medium-sized. The chain links TRBV5-5 to TRBJ1-5. CDR1 SGHKS and CDR2 YYEKEE come from the germline V gene (reference sequence). The CDR3 has 16 amino acids. This CDR3 is CASSLVASAENQPQHF. The complete variable domain, with remaining parts taken from reference TRBV5-5 and TRBJ1-5, reads DAGVTQSPTHLIKTRGQQVTLRCSPISGHKSVSWYQQVLGQGPQFIFQYYEKEERGRGNFPDRFSARQFPNYSSELNVNALLLGDSALYLCASSLVASAENQPQHFGDGTRLSIL.

The rearrangement uses TRBV15 and TRBJ2-1; the D call of TRBD2 rests on TCRdb alone, since no DNA is present to check it. This CDR3 spans 15 amino acids. The germline CDR1 and CDR2 sequences are LNHNV and YYDKDF (reference sequence). The CDR3: CATRPRTSSYNEQFF. Using reference TRBV15 and TRBJ2-1 for the parts outside the CDR3, the full variable domain is DAMVIQNPRYQVTQFGKPVTLSCSQTLNHNVMYWYQQKSSQAPKLLFHYYDKDFNNEADTPDNFQSRRPNTSFCFLDIRSPGLGDTAMYLCATRPRTSSYNEQFFGPGTRLTVL.

This clonotype is called medium-sized based on its frequency. The chain joins TRBV5-1 to TRBJ2-1. CDR3 length equals 16 residues. Looked up from germline, CDR1 is SGHRS and CDR2 is YFSETQ. CDR3 sequence: CASSFAPRGSYNEQFF.

This chain joins TRBV12-3 or TRBV12-4 and TRBJ1-5; TCRdb calls TRBD1, which cannot be checked without DNA. The CDR3 is made up of 14 amino acids. Here the CDR3 reads CASSFAGQAGPQHF.

This clonotype shows up as medium-sized by frequency. V and J are TRBV6-5 and TRBJ2-3. CDR3 length equals 15 residues. The germline V gene has CDR1 MNHEY and CDR2 SVGAGI. The CDR3 sequence: CASSYAGDNTDTQYF.

CDR3 in amino acids: CASLPGTGFTQRQFF. This chain uses TRBV28 with TRBJ2-1; TCRdb's assignment of TRBD1 cannot be checked, as there is no DNA. The CDR3 has 15 amino acids. Germline V gene sequence: CDR1 MDHEN, CDR2 SYDVKM.

V gene TRBV28 combines with J gene TRBJ2-2; TCRdb proposes TRBD2, but this gene call is untestable without DNA. The CDR3 has 15 amino acids. The germline V gene has CDR1 MDHEN and CDR2 SYDVKM. CDR3 protein: CASSFSGAVTGELFF.

This chain uses TRBV7-9 with TRBJ2-1; without DNA, the TCRdb call of TRBD1 cannot be checked. The CDR3 has 11 amino acids. CDR1 and CDR2 (germline): SEHNR, FQNEAQ (reference sequence). The CDR3 protein is CASSPPGRQFF.

The J gene is TRBJ2-6, the V gene TRBV7-9. The germline V gene has CDR1 SEHNR and CDR2 FQNEAQ (reference sequence). CDR3 length: 15 residues. The CDR3 sequence: CASPTPGSGANVLTF.

According to its frequency, this clonotype is medium-sized. The chain uses TRBV27 and TRBJ2-1; the D call of TRBD1 rests on TCRdb alone, since no DNA is present to check it. Germline V CDR1 and CDR2: MNHEY, SMNVEV (reference sequence). The CDR3 extends over 14 amino acids. CDR3 loop: CASSTHRGYNEQFF.

The chain is built from TRBV27 and TRBJ1-5; TCRdb names TRBD1, which stays unverified in the absence of DNA. The germline CDR1 and CDR2 sequences are MNHEY and SMNVEV (reference sequence). The CDR3 loop spans 15 amino acids. Here the CDR3 reads CASSLNGGGSQPQHF.

This clonotype is medium-sized by frequency. The chain recombines TRBV11-1 with TRBJ2-1; the D call of TRBD2 rests on TCRdb alone, since no DNA is present to check it. Per germline, CDR1 SGHAT and CDR2 FQDESV (reference sequence). This CDR3 has 16 amino acids. The CDR3 sequence: CASSSWTSGSYNEQFF.

The J gene is TRBJ2-5, the V gene TRBV4-1; the D gene TCRdb calls, TRBD1, cannot be checked with no DNA. The CDR3 contains 15 residues. CDR1 is MGHRA, CDR2 YSYEKL, per germline. CDR3: CASSQDWQGAQTQYF.